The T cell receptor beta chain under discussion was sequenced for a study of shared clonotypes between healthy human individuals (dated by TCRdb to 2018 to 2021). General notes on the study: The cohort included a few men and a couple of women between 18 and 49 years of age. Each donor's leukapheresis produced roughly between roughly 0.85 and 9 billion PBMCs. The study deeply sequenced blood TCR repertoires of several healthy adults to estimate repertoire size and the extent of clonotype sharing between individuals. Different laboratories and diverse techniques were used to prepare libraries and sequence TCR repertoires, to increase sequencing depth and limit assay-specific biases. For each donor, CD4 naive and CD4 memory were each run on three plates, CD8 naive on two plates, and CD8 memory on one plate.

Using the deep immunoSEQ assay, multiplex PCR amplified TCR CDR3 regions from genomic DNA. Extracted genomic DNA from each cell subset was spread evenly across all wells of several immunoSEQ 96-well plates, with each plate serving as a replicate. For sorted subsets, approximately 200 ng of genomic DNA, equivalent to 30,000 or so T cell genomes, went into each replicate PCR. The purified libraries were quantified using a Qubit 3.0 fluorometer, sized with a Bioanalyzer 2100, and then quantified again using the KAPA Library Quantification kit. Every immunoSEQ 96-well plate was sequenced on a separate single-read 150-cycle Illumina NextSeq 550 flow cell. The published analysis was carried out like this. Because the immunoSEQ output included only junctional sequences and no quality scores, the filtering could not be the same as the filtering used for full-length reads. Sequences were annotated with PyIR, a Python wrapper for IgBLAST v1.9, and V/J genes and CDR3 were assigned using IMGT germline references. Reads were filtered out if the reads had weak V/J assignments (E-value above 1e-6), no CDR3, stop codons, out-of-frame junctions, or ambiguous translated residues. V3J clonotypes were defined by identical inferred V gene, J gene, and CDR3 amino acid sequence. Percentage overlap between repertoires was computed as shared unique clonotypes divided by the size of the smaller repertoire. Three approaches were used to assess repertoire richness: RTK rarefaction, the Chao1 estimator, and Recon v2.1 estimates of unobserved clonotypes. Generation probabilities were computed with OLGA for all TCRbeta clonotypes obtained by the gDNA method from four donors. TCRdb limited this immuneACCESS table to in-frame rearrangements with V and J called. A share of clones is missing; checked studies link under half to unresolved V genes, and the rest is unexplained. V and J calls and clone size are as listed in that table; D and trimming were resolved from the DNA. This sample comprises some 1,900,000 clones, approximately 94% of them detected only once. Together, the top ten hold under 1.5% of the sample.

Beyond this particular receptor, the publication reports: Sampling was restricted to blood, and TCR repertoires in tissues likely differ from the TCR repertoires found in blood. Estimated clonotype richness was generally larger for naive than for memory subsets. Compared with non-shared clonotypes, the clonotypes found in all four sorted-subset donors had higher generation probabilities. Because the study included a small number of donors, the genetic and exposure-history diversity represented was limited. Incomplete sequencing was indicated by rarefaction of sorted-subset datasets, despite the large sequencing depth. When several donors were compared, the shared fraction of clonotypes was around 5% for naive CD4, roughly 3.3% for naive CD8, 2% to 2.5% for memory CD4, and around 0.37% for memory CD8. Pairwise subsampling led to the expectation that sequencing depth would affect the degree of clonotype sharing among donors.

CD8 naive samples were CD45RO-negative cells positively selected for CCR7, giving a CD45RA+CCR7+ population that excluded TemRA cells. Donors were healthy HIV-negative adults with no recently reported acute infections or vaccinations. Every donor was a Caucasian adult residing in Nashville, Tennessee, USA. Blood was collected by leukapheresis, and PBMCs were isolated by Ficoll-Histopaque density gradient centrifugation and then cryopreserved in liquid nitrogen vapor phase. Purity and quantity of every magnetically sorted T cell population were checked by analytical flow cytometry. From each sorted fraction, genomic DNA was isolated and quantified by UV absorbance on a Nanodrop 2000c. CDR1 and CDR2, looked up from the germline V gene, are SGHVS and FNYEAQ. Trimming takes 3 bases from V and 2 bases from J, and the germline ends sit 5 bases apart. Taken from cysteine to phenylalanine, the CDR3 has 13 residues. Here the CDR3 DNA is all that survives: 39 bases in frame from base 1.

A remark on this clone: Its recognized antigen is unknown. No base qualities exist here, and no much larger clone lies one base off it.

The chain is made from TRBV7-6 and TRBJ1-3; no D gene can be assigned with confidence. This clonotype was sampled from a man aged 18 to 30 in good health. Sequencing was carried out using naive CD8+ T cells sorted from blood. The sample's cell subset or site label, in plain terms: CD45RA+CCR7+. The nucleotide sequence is TGTGCCAGCAGCTTTGGGGCTGGAAACACCATATATTTT. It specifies CASSFGAGNTIYF.